The rows below give T cell receptor beta chains drawn from one sample of a study of shared clonotypes between healthy human individuals. Profiled with immunoSEQ multiplex PCR; TCRdb holds only in-frame clones, not every one. This sample has roughly 2 million clones, with roughly 94% found just once. Sequencing used naive CD4+ T cells sorted from blood. Receptors originate from a man in his late teens or twenties in good health. Both conserved end residues are part of each CDR3.

>TRBV28|TRBJ2-5
CASTDPPGLAGGPRETQYF
>TRBV7-9|TRBJ1-1
CAGRGQRNTEAFF
>TRBV4-1|TRBJ1-2
CASSQAGHSYGYTF
>TRBV7-2|TRBJ2-7
CASSLGGTGSYEQYF
>TRBV6-5|TRBJ1-2
CASGVPLYGYTF
>TRBV10-3|TRBJ2-7
CAVTTDRALEEQYF
>TRBV11-2|TRBJ2-6
CASSLDSTGVGANVLTF
>TRBV5-1|TRBJ2-3
CASSPTSGGADTQYF
>TRBV10-3|TRBJ2-3
CAIREGATDTQYF
>TRBV10-2|TRBJ1-2
CASSAGTAYGYTF
>TRBV5-1|TRBJ2-7
CASSLGLSASSYEQYF
>TRBV5-6|TRBJ2-1
CASRSVFERGYNEQFF
>TRBV29-1|TRBJ2-5
CSVSMMIQETQYF
>TRBV27|TRBJ2-7
CASKWREGSYEQYF
>TRBV10-3|TRBJ1-2
CAISVGLQGAEDGYTF
>TRBV6-1|TRBJ1-3
CASSVDPSSGNTIYF
>TRBV7-9|TRBJ2-7
CASSAPTAGDYEQYF
>TRBV21-1|TRBJ2-5
CASSKHRAWETQYF
>TRBV7-2|TRBJ1-3
CASSRREAGNTIYF
>TRBV6-6|TRBJ1-6
CASSPIPGQYNSPLHF
>TRBV11-2|TRBJ2-1
CASSRDQWNEQFF
>TRBV27|TRBJ1-1
CASSFASRGTEAFF
>TRBV11-2|TRBJ1-2
CASSLNTAANYGYTF
>TRBV5-1|TRBJ2-7
CASSLGTAPYEQYF